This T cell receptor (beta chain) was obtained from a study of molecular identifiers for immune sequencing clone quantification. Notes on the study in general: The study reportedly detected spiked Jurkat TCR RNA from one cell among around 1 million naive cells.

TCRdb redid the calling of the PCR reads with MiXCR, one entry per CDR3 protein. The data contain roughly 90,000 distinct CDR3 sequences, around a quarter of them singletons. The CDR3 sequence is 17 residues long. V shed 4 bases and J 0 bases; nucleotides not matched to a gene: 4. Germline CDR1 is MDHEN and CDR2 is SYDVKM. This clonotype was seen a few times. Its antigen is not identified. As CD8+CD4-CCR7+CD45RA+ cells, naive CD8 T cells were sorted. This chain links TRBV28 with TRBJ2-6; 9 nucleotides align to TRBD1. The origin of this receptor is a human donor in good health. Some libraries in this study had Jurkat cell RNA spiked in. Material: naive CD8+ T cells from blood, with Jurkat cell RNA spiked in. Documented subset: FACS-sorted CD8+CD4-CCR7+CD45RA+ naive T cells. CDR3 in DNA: TGTGCCAGCAGTTGGGACAGGGTAGGCTCTGGGGCCAACGTCCTGACTTTC. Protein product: CASSWDRVGSGANVLTF. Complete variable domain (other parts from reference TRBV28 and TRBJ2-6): DVKVTQSSRYLVKRTGEKVFLECVQDMDHENMFWYRQDPGLGLRLIYFSYDVKMKEKGDIPEGYSVSREKKERFSLILESASTNQTSMYLCASSWDRVGSGANVLTFGAGSRLTVL.